The 11 T cell receptor beta chains in this list originate from one sample, sequenced in a study of cytomegalovirus exposure and HLA in healthy donors. 13 Jbeta primers and 60 Vbeta primers were used for the PCR. Some clones are missing from TCRdb's copy, which holds only in-frame ones; the method was immunoSEQ multiplex PCR. In total, the table holds around 50,000 clones. The sample comprised PBMCs. Receptors originate from a female donor in good health and CMV-seronegative.

This chain connects TRBV5-1 to TRBJ1-4; no clear D gene. V dropped 0 bases and J dropped 8 bases, with 8 bases sitting between them. CDR1 is SGHRS, CDR2 YFSETQ, per germline. The CDR3 has 13 residues. CDR3 sequence: CASSLAPGEKLFF. CDR3 bases: TGCGCCAGCAGCTTGGCCCCAGGCGAAAAACTGTTTTTT.

In nucleotides, the CDR3 is TGTGCCAGCAGTGGATTAGTTGGTAGTAATGAGCAGTTCTTC. This encodes CASSGLVGSNEQFF. The rearrangement links TRBV2 to TRBJ2-1; D gene unclear. Deletions cut 4 bases from V and 7 bases from J, with 14 bases between. CDR1 SNHLY and CDR2 FYNNEI come from the germline V gene. The CDR3 is 14 amino acids.

The chain combines TRBV10-3 with TRBJ1-5; no definite D call. CDR1 and CDR2 (germline): ENHRY, SYGVKD. Between the trimmed V and J ends, which lost 5 bases and 6 bases, there was a span of 11 bases. This CDR3 is 13 amino acids long. The CDR3: CAISYGVGQPQHF. Written as DNA, the CDR3 is TGTGCCATCAGTTACGGGGTGGGTCAGCCCCAGCATTTT.

The chain has TRBV11-3 and TRBJ2-7; unclear D gene. From germline, CDR1 is SGHNT and CDR2 YENEEA. V lost 0 bases and J lost 9, with 6 bases in between. The CDR3 sequence is 11 residues long. The CDR3, as DNA: TGTGCCAGCAGCTTAGAGGCTGTGCAGTACTTC. This encodes CASSLEAVQYF.

The chain combines TRBV30 with TRBJ1-3; the D gene is possibly TRBD1 (6 bases). The CDR3 has 16 residues. V shed 2 bases and J shed 0 bases, with 14 bases lying between them. Per germline, CDR1 GTSNPN and CDR2 SVGIG (reference sequence). The CDR3 DNA is TGTGCCTGGAGTTCCGGGACACCGAGCTCTGGAAACACCATATATTTT. Amino acid sequence: CAWSSGTPSSGNTIYF.

The chain employs TRBV5-5 and TRBJ1-1, with no clear D. Between the trimmed V and J ends, which lost 0 bases and 1 base, there was a span of 13 bases. The CDR3 has 16 residues. Germline lookup yields CDR1 SGHKS and CDR2 YYEKEE (reference sequence). The CDR3 bases are TGTGCCAGCAGCTTGGAGGCGGGATGGGGGAACACTGAAGCTTTCTTT. Translation: CASSLEAGWGNTEAFF.

The chain combines TRBV2 with TRBJ2-3; D gene uncertain. There are 13 residues in the CDR3. Germline values: CDR1 SNHLY, CDR2 FYNNEI. Trimming took off 8 bases at V and 0 bases at J, with 9 bases between the two ends. CDR3 sequence: CASQAGSTDTQYF. CDR3 bases: TGTGCCAGCCAGGCAGGAAGCACAGATACGCAGTATTTT.

The chain has TRBV27 and TRBJ2-7, with D possibly matching TRBD1 (7 bases). CDR1 is MNHEY, CDR2 SMNVEV, per germline (reference sequence). Deletions cut 8 bases from V and 3 bases from J, with 17 bases between. CDR3 length: 14 residues. The CDR3 DNA sequence: TGTGCCAGCGGACCGCAGGGGGGAATCTACGAGCAGTACTTC. Its protein is CASGPQGGIYEQYF.

The chain links TRBV19 to TRBJ1-1; D ambiguous. Germline values: CDR1 LNHDA, CDR2 SQIVND (reference sequence). This CDR3 comprises 15 residues. V lost 1 base and J lost 7, with 16 bases in between. CDR3: CASSIARGQRHEAFF. For the CDR3, the DNA is TGTGCCAGTAGTATAGCGAGAGGGCAGCGTCATGAAGCTTTCTTT.

The CDR3 protein is CASSIDRTGNQPQHF. The CDR3 nucleotides read TGTGCCAGTAGTATAGACCGGACAGGTAATCAGCCCCAGCATTTT. The V and J genes are TRBV19 and TRBJ1-5; 7 bases line up with TRBD1. The CDR3 sequence is 15 residues long. Looked up from germline, CDR1 is LNHDA and CDR2 is SQIVND (reference sequence). Unmatched junction bases numbered 3, after V lost 0 bases and J lost 4 bases.

This chain uses TRBV30 with TRBJ2-5; maybe TRBD2 (5 bases). TRBJ2-7 matches the DNA end more closely, so the J call is doubtful. The CDR3 is 13 residues long. CDR1 is GTSNPN, CDR2 SVGIG, per germline (reference sequence). DNA of the CDR3: TGTGCCTGGAGTCCTTTGTCGGGGTCCGAGCAGTACTTC. The encoded protein is CAWSPLSGSEQYF.